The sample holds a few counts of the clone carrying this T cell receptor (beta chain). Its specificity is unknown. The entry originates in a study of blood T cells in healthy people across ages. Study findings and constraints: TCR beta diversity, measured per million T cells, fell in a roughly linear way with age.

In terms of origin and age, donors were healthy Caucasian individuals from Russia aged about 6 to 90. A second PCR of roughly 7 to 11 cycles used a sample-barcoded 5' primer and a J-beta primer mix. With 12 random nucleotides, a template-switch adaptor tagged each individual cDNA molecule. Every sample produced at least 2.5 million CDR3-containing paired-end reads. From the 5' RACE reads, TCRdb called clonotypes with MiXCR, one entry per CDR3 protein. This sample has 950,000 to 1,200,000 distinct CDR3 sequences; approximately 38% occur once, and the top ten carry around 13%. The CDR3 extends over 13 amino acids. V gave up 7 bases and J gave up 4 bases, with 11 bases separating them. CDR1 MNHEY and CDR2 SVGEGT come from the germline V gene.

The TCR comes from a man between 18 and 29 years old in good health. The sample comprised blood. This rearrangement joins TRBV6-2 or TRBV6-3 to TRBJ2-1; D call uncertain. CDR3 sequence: CASKQSSYNEQFF. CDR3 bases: TGTGCCAGCAAGCAGTCCTCTTACAATGAGCAGTTCTTC.